This T cell receptor (beta chain) was identified during a study of T cell changes during pregnancy in multiple sclerosis. Only in-frame clones appear in the TCRdb table, and some are missing; sequencing was by immunoSEQ multiplex PCR. The sample includes tens of thousands of clones, roughly 92% of them seen just once. The germline V and J ends were trimmed by 4 bases and 3 bases, with 18 bases remaining between them. Per germline, CDR1 SEHNR and CDR2 FQNEAQ (reference sequence). The CDR3 runs 16 residues. This clonotype was sampled from a female donor with multiple sclerosis, enrolled in a pregnancy study. The sequencing here drew on peripheral blood, taken before pregnancy. The chain is built from TRBV7-9 and TRBJ2-5; no definite D call. The chain's CDR3 is CASSSTIVLSKETQYF. The CDR3, as DNA: TGTGCCAGCAGCTCCACCATAGTCTTGTCCAAAGAGACCCAGTACTTC.